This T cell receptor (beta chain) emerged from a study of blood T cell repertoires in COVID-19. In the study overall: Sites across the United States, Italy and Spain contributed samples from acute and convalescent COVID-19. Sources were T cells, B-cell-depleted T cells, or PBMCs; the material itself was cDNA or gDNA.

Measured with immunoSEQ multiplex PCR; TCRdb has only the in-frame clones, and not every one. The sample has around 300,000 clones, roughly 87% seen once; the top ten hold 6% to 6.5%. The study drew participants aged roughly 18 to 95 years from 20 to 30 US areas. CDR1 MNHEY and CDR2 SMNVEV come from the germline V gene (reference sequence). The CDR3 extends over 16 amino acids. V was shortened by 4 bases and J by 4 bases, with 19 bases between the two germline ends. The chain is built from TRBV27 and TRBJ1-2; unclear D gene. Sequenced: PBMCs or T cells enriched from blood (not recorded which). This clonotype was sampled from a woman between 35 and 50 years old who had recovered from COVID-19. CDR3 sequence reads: CASSSLAPISGYGYTF. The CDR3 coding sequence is TGTGCCAGCAGTTCCCTTGCTCCTATCTCTGGCTATGGCTACACCTTC.